These T cell receptor beta chains were read from a single sample in a study of shared clonotypes between healthy human individuals. Generated by immunoSEQ multiplex PCR, the TCRdb table keeps only in-frame clones and is missing some. The sample holds around 2,100,000 clones, about 95% seen once. Sequencing was carried out using naive CD8+ T cells sorted from blood. These receptors were taken from a man aged 18-30 years in good health. CDR3s include the opening cysteine and the closing phenylalanine or tryptophan. A D gene is named only where the DNA matches it firmly. Clone size is not always given. Where it is, it says once, few, many or a class for expanded clones.

clone size,V gene,D gene,J gene,CDR3 protein,CDR3 DNA
NA,TRBV9,TRBD2,TRBJ2-3,CASSAGGWADTQYF,TGTGCCAGCAGCGCGGGGGGTTGGGCAGATACGCAGTATTTT
NA,TRBV27,TRBD1,TRBJ1-2,CASSLGQGNYGYTF,TGTGCCAGCAGTCTCGGACAGGGAAACTATGGCTACACCTTC
NA,TRBV16,TRBD1,TRBJ2-7,CASSPRRGQPYEQYF,TGTGCCAGCAGTCCCCGTAGGGGGCAGCCCTACGAGCAGTACTTC
NA,TRBV4-1,NA,TRBJ1-1,CASSLYPGPDTEAFF,TGCGCCAGCAGCCTCTATCCGGGGCCTGACACTGAAGCTTTCTTT
NA,TRBV28,NA,TRBJ2-3,CASSPALDKSTDTQYF,TGTGCCAGCAGTCCAGCCCTCGACAAGAGCACAGATACGCAGTATTTT
NA,TRBV29-1,TRBD2,TRBJ2-2,CSVEDLWEGTGELFF,TGCAGCGTTGAAGATTTGTGGGAGGGCACCGGGGAGCTGTTTTTT
NA,TRBV28,NA,TRBJ2-5,CASSFYRDYQETQYF,TGTGCCAGCAGTTTCTACAGGGACTACCAAGAGACCCAGTACTTC
NA,TRBV5-1,NA,TRBJ2-1,CASSRDRGGNEQFF,TGCGCCAGCAGCAGGGACCGTGGGGGCAATGAGCAGTTCTTC
NA,TRBV29-1,NA,TRBJ2-7,CSVLGSGYYEQYF,TGCAGCGTCTTAGGGAGCGGATACTACGAGCAGTACTTC
NA,TRBV6-1,NA,TRBJ1-4,CASSPEVVNEKLFF,TGTGCCAGCAGTCCGGAAGTCGTGAATGAAAAACTGTTTTTT
NA,TRBV10-3,NA,TRBJ2-1,CAISPNPEVPEQFF,TGTGCCATCAGCCCCAACCCCGAGGTCCCTGAGCAGTTCTTC
NA,TRBV2,NA,TRBJ2-2,CASNEESSGELFF,TGTGCCAGCAATGAGGAGAGTTCCGGGGAGCTGTTTTTT
NA,TRBV6-5,NA,TRBJ2-3,CASSYSRGEIADTQYF,TGTGCCAGCAGTTACTCGCGCGGGGAGATAGCAGATACGCAGTATTTT
NA,TRBV12-1,NA,TRBJ2-2,CASSFPDRGHTGELFF,TGTGCCAGCAGCTTCCCGGACAGGGGGCACACCGGGGAGCTGTTTTTT
NA,TRBV6-5,NA,TRBJ2-5,CASSYGGQGSETQYF,TGTGCCAGCAGTTACGGGGGGCAAGGGTCTGAGACCCAGTACTTC
NA,TRBV27,NA,TRBJ2-1,CASSLRGNEQFF,TGTGCCAGCAGTTTACGAGGCAATGAGCAGTTCTTC
NA,TRBV4-3,NA,TRBJ2-1,CASSQARVPPSYNEQFF,TGCGCCAGCAGCCAAGCGAGGGTCCCTCCTTCCTACAATGAGCAGTTCTTC
NA,TRBV25-1,NA,TRBJ1-2,CASSVTGYGYTF,TGTGCCAGCAGTGTTACAGGCTATGGCTACACCTTC
NA,TRBV7-9,NA,TRBJ2-7,CASRDKNYEQYF,TGTGCCAGCCGAGACAAGAACTACGAGCAGTACTTC
NA,TRBV11-2,TRBD2,TRBJ2-1,CASSLDSGAGVYNEQFF,TGTGCCAGCAGCTTAGATTCCGGCGCGGGAGTGTATAATGAGCAGTTCTTC
NA,TRBV6-6,TRBD1,TRBJ1-2,CASSQDRGRVYGYTF,TGTGCCAGCAGTCAGGACAGGGGGCGCGTCTATGGCTACACCTTC
NA,TRBV20-1,NA,TRBJ2-1,CSARSDEQFF,TGCAGTGCTAGGTCGGATGAGCAGTTCTTC
NA,TRBV21-1,NA,TRBJ2-1,CASSYRQASSYNEQFF,TGTGCCAGCAGCTACCGACAGGCGAGCTCCTACAATGAGCAGTTCTTC
NA,TRBV18,NA,TRBJ2-7,CASSPSTFLLGESYEQYF,TGTGCCAGCTCACCATCGACCTTCCTGCTGGGGGAATCCTACGAGCAGTACTTC
NA,TRBV27,NA,TRBJ2-3,CASSQSTDTQYF,TGTGCCAGCAGTCAATCCACAGATACGCAGTATTTT
NA,TRBV4-3,NA,TRBJ2-7,CASSQVGDPFYEQYF,TGCGCCAGCAGCCAAGTGGGGGACCCCTTCTACGAGCAGTACTTC
NA,TRBV30,TRBD1,TRBJ1-1,CAWDAGGGSMNTEAFF,TGTGCCTGGGACGCAGGGGGAGGTTCGATGAACACTGAAGCTTTCTTT
NA,TRBV9,TRBD2,TRBJ2-2,CASSSRLAGGYNTGELFF,TGTGCCAGCAGCAGTCGTTTAGCGGGAGGGTATAACACCGGGGAGCTGTTTTTT
NA,TRBV11-1,NA,TRBJ2-7,CASSLVSTVSYEQYF,TGTGCCAGCAGCTTAGTCTCGACAGTCTCCTACGAGCAGTACTTC
NA,TRBV30,TRBD2,TRBJ2-1,CAWSYGLAGSYNEQFF,TGTGCCTGGAGCTACGGACTAGCTGGATCCTACAATGAGCAGTTCTTC
NA,TRBV13,NA,TRBJ1-1,CASSLDVNTEAFF,TGTGCCAGCAGCTTAGACGTGAACACTGAAGCTTTCTTT
once,TRBV7-9,TRBD2,TRBJ2-3,CASSAPSGSGTDTQYF,TGTGCCAGCAGCGCTCCTAGCGGGAGCGGCACAGATACGCAGTATTTT
NA,TRBV19,TRBD1,TRBJ1-2,CASRETGDIYGYTF,TGTGCCAGTAGGGAGACAGGGGATATCTATGGCTACACCTTC